The 18 T cell receptor beta chains in this list originate from one sample, sequenced in a study of T cell responses to AZD1222 COVID-19 vaccine. Sequencing was performed with immunoSEQ multiplex PCR; in TCRdb, only in-frame clones are kept and a portion is missing. This repertoire shows 160,000 or so clones, 80% to 90% found once; its top ten account for roughly 9.1%. Sequenced here: peripheral blood, sampled 28 days after the second AZD1222 dose. These receptors were obtained from an adult who received the AZD1222 COVID-19 vaccine.

V and J are TRBV5-1 and TRBJ2-3; the match to TRBD1 covers 9 bases. This CDR3 is 15 amino acids long. The germline CDR1 and CDR2 sequences are SGHRS and YFSETQ. V was clipped by 0 bases and J by 5 bases; unmatched bases: 4. CDR3 sequence: CASSLGDRALDTQYF. The CDR3 coding sequence is TGCGCCAGCAGCTTGGGGGACAGGGCATTAGATACGCAGTATTTT. Using reference TRBV5-1 and TRBJ2-3 for the parts outside the CDR3, the full variable domain is KAGVTQTPRYLIKTRGQQVTLSCSPISGHRSVSWYQQTPGQGLQFLFEYFSETQRNKGNFPGRFSGRQFSNSRSEMNVSTLELGDSALYLCASSLGDRALDTQYFGPGTRLTVL.

The chain couples TRBV7-8 to TRBJ1-5; TRBD1 matches at 8 bases. The ends lost 5 bases at V and 5 bases at J; junction bases unmatched: 5. The V gene's germline CDR1 is SGHVS and CDR2 FQNEAQ. This CDR3 comprises 14 residues. CDR3 residues: CASSVDRGHQPQHF. The DNA of the CDR3 is TGTGCCAGCAGCGTAGACAGGGGCCATCAGCCCCAGCATTTT.

The rearrangement joins TRBV19 to TRBJ2-7, with D tentatively TRBD2 (6 bases). CDR1 is LNHDA, CDR2 SQIVND, per germline (reference sequence). This CDR3 spans 13 amino acids. Trimming shortened V by 3 bases and J by 5 bases, and 11 bases separated the two germline ends. CDR3 in DNA: TGTGCCAGTAGTATGGGTGGGAGGAACGAGCAGTACTTC. Amino acids: CASSMGGRNEQYF.

This clone is a singleton in its sample. The chain couples TRBV6-1 to TRBJ1-6; D is undetermined. The CDR3 consists of 16 residues. The V end was cut by 3 bases, the J end by 0 bases, with 9 bases between. CDR1 and CDR2 (germline): MNHNS, SASEGT. CDR3 coding DNA: TGTGCCAGCAGTGATTGGAGCGGCTCCTATAATTCACCCCTCCACTTT. Translated, it gives CASSDWSGSYNSPLHF.

The V call is TRBV6-5, the J call TRBJ1-2; 8 nucleotides align to TRBD1. Germline values: CDR1 MNHEY, CDR2 SVGAGI. V shed 4 bases and J 5 bases; nucleotides not matched to a gene: 6. The length of the CDR3 is 14 residues. The CDR3 region has the DNA TGTGCCAGCAGTTTACAGGGGGTTCGGTATGGCTACACCTTC. Translation gives CASSLQGVRYGYTF.

The CDR3 coding sequence is TGTGCCAGCAGCGGACAGGGCGGTCAGCCCCAGCATTTT. Translation gives CASSGQGGQPQHF. The chain couples TRBV2 to TRBJ1-5, with TRBD1 matching over 8 bases. Germline assignment: CDR1 SNHLY and CDR2 FYNNEI. The ends lost 6 bases at V and 6 bases at J; junction bases unmatched: 4. This CDR3 contains 13 residues.

The genes are TRBV9 and TRBJ2-3, with D perhaps matching TRBD1 or TRBD2 (7 bases each). Trimming removed 1 base at V and 4 bases at J, with 13 bases between. Per the germline V gene, CDR1 is SGDLS and CDR2 is YYNGEE. This CDR3 is 15 amino acids long. In DNA form, the CDR3 reads TGTGCCAGCAGCGTACAGGGGGGGCGCGCAGATACGCAGTATTTT. This codes for CASSVQGGRADTQYF.

The rearrangement uses TRBV9 and TRBJ2-7, with a weak D call TRBD2 (5 bases). The germline gives CDR1 SGDLS, CDR2 YYNGEE. The CDR3 consists of 14 residues. V lost 3 bases and J lost 0, with 10 bases in between. As DNA, the CDR3 is TGTGCCAGCAGCGCACTAGGGAGCTCCTACGAGCAGTACTTC. This codes for CASSALGSSYEQYF.

The V gene is TRBV9, the J gene TRBJ2-3, with a possible D match to TRBD2 (6 bases). CDR1 and CDR2 from the germline V gene are SGDLS and YYNGEE. CDR3 length equals 13 residues. V dropped 2 bases and J dropped 8 bases, with 12 bases sitting between them. The CDR3 DNA is TGTGCCAGCAGCGTCCTCTTCGGGGGTACGCAGTATTTT. Its translation: CASSVLFGGTQYF.

Only one count was recorded for this clone. The rearrangement links TRBV5-1 to TRBJ2-3; D is undetermined. The CDR3 sequence is 15 residues long. The germline CDR1 and CDR2 sequences are SGHRS and YFSETQ. V lost 4 bases and J lost 0, with 12 bases in between. The CDR3 loop is CASSVARSSTDTQYF. CDR3 DNA sequence: TGCGCCAGCAGCGTGGCTCGTTCTAGCACAGATACGCAGTATTTT.

In this sample, this clone turned up once. The chain carries TRBV27 and TRBJ1-2; 7 bases line up with TRBD1. J was trimmed by 6 bases and V by 6 bases; bases with no gene match: 4. The CDR3 spans 12 residues. The germline V gene encodes CDR1 MNHEY and CDR2 SMNVEV (reference sequence). The CDR3 sequence is CASRRQGHGYTF. CDR3 nucleotide sequence: TGTGCCAGCAGGAGACAGGGTCATGGCTACACCTTC.

The CDR3: CASRRTSGTHEQYF. CDR3 nucleotide sequence: TGTGCCAGTAGACGGACTAGCGGGACCCACGAGCAGTACTTC. The genes are TRBV19 and TRBJ2-7, with TRBD2 identical over 12 bases. Germline V gene lookup returns CDR1 LNHDA and CDR2 SQIVND (reference sequence). The length of the CDR3 is 14 residues. Unmatched junction bases numbered 5, after V lost 6 bases and J lost 5 bases.

The chain joins TRBV4-3 to TRBJ2-7; tentative D call: TRBD1 (6 bases). Germline loops: CDR1 LGHNA, CDR2 YSLEER. The V and J ends lost 1 base and 0 bases respectively, with 10 bases between them. CDR3 size: 15 residues. CDR3 nucleotide sequence: TGCGCCAGCAGCCAAGCGCCGGACAGCTCCTACGAGCAGTACTTC. As protein: CASSQAPDSSYEQYF.

This chain links TRBV7-9 with TRBJ2-1; either TRBD1 or TRBD2 may supply D (5 bases each). V dropped 4 bases and J dropped 5 bases, with 18 bases sitting between them. This CDR3 has 16 amino acids. The V gene's germline CDR1 is SEHNR and CDR2 FQNEAQ (reference sequence). The CDR3: CASSSRGAALNNEQFF. CDR3 DNA: TGTGCCAGCAGCTCCCGAGGGGCAGCTCTAAACAATGAGCAGTTCTTC. The entire variable domain, with the rest obtained from reference TRBV7-9 and TRBJ2-1, is as follows: DTGVSQNPRHKITKRGQNVTFRCDPISEHNRLYWYRQTLGQGPEFLTYFQNEAQLEKSRLLSDRFSAERPKGSFSTLEIQRTEQGDSAMYLCASSSRGAALNNEQFFGPGTRLTVL.

The chain links TRBV9 to TRBJ1-6; D is unresolved. Trimming removed 0 bases at V and 10 bases at J, with 11 bases between. The CDR3 consists of 14 residues. CDR1 is SGDLS and CDR2 is YYNGEE in the germline V gene. The CDR3 loop is CASSVAGSGSPLHF. CDR3 bases: TGTGCCAGCAGCGTAGCTGGATCCGGGTCACCCCTCCACTTT.

The V gene is TRBV5-1, the J gene TRBJ2-2; D ambiguous. The CDR3 runs to 12 residues. In germline, CDR1 is SGHRS, CDR2 YFSETQ. Deletions cut 5 bases from V and 2 bases from J, with 4 bases between. CDR3 protein: CASRDNTGELFF. In nucleotides, the CDR3 is TGCGCCAGCAGGGACAACACCGGGGAGCTGTTTTTT.

This sequence joins TRBV6-4 and TRBJ2-4, with 10 bases fitting TRBD2. CDR1 MRHNA and CDR2 SNTAGT come from the germline V gene. The V gene end was trimmed by 0 bases and the J gene end by 0 bases; junction bases not matched to a gene: 11. This CDR3 region has 20 residues. CDR3: CASSDSGGSGRAEAKNIQYF. The CDR3 DNA follows: TGTGCCAGCAGTGACTCCGGAGGAAGCGGGAGGGCCGAAGCCAAAAACATTCAGTACTTC.

This rearrangement joins TRBV27 to TRBJ1-2; possibly TRBD1 for D (5 bases). Germline V CDR1 and CDR2: MNHEY, SMNVEV (reference sequence). Deletions cut 6 bases from V and 2 bases from J, with 10 bases between. This CDR3 has 13 residues. The CDR3 sequence is CASRLGDNYGYTF. CDR3 sequence (DNA): TGTGCCAGCAGACTTGGGGACAACTATGGCTACACCTTC.